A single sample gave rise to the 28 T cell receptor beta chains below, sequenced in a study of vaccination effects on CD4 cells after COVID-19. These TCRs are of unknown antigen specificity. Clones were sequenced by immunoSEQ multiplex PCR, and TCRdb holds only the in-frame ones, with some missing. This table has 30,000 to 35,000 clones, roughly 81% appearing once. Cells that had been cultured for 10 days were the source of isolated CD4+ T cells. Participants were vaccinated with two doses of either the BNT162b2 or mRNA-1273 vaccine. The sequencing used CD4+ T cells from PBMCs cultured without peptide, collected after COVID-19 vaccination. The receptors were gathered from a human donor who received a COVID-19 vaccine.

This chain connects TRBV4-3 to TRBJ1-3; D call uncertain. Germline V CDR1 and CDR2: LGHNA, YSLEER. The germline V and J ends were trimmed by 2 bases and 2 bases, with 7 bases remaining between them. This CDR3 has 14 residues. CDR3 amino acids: CASSQTRTGNTIYF. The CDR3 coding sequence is TGCGCCAGCAGCCAAACTCGAACTGGAAACACCATATATTTT.

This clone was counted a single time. Here the CDR3 reads CASSLARLAAWDEQFF. The CDR3 DNA reads TGTGCCAGCAGCTTAGCTCGGCTAGCGGCTTGGGATGAGCAGTTCTTC. This sequence joins TRBV7-9 and TRBJ2-1; 7 nucleotides match TRBD2. In germline, CDR1 is SEHNR, CDR2 FQNEAQ (reference sequence). Trimming at V came to 0 bases and at J to 8 bases, leaving 10 bases not matched to a gene. This CDR3 has 16 amino acids.

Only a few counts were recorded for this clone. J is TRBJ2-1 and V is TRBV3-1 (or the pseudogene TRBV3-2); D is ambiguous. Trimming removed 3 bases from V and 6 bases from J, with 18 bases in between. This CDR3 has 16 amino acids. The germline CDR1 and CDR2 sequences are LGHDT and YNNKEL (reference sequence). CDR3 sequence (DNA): TGTGCCAGCAGCCAGTCGCCGCAGGCCGGATCCAATGAGCAGTTCTTC. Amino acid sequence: CASSQSPQAGSNEQFF.

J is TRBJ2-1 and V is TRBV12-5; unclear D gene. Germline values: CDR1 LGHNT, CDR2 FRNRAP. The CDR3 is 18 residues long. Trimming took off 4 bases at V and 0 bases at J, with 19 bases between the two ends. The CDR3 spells CASGSPSKTESSYNEQFF. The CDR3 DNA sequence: TGTGCTAGTGGTTCCCCCAGCAAGACCGAGAGCTCCTACAATGAGCAGTTCTTC.

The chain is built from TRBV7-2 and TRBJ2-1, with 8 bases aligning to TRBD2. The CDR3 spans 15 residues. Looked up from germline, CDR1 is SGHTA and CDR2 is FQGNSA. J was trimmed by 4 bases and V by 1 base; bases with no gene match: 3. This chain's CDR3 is CASSLVGGGYNEQFF. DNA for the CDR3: TGTGCCAGCAGCTTAGTTGGCGGGGGGTACAATGAGCAGTTCTTC.

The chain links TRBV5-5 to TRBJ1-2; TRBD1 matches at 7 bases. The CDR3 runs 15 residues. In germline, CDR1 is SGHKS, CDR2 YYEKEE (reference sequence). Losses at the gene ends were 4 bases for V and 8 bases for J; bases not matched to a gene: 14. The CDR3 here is CASSPTTGYQIGYTF. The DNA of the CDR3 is TGTGCCAGCAGCCCGACGACAGGGTATCAAATAGGCTACACCTTC.

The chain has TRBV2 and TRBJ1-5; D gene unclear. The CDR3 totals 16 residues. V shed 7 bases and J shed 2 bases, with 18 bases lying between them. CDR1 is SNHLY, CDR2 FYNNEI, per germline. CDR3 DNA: TGTGCCAGCATTAAGGATAGAGGAACAGGCAATCAGCCCCAGCATTTT. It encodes CASIKDRGTGNQPQHF.

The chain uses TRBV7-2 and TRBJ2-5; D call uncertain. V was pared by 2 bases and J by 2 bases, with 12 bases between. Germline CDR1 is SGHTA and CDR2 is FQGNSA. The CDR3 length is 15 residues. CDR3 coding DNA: TGTGCCAGCAGCTTAAAACAATTTGGGCAAGAGACCCAGTACTTC. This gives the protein CASSLKQFGQETQYF.

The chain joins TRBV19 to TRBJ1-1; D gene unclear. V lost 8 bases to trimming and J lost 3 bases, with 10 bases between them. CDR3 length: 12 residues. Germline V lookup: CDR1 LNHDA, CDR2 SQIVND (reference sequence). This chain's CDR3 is CASGLRYTEAFF. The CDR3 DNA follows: TGTGCCAGTGGGTTACGGTACACTGAAGCTTTCTTT.

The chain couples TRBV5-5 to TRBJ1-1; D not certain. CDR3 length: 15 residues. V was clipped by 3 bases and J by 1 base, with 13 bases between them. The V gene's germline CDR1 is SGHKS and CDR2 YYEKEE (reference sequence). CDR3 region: CASSSLPGSNTEAFF. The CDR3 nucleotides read TGTGCCAGCAGCTCCCTACCCGGGTCGAACACTGAAGCTTTCTTT.

As DNA, the CDR3 is TGTGCCAGCAGCCAAGGGACCTCGAACTATGGCTACACCTTC. As protein: CASSQGTSNYGYTF. The rearrangement joins TRBV14 to TRBJ1-2; D is unclear. V was cut by 1 base and J by 2 bases, with 8 bases left in between. CDR1 and CDR2 (germline): SGHDN, FVKESK. CDR3 length: 14 amino acids.

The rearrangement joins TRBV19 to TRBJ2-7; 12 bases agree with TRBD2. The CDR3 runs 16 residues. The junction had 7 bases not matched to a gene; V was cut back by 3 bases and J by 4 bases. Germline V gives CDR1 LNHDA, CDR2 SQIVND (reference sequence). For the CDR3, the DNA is TGTGCCAGTAGTATCCGGACTAGCGGGGATAAATACGAGCAGTACTTC. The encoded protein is CASSIRTSGDKYEQYF.

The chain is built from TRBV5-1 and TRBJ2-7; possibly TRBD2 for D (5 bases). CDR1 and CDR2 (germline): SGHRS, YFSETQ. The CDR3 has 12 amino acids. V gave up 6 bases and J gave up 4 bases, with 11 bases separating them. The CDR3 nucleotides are TGCGCCAGCATCAATCCGGGGTACGAGCAGTACTTC. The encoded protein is CASINPGYEQYF. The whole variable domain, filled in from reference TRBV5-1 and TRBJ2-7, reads KAGVTQTPRYLIKTRGQQVTLSCSPISGHRSVSWYQQTPGQGLQFLFEYFSETQRNKGNFPGRFSGRQFSNSRSEMNVSTLELGDSALYLCASINPGYEQYFGPGTRLTVT.

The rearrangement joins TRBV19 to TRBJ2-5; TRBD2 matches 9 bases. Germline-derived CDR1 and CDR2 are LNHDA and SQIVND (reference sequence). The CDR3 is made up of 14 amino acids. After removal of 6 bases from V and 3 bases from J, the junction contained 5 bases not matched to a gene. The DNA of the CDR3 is TGTGCCAGTAGGCGGGGGGGGTCCGAAGAGACCCAGTACTTC. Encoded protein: CASRRGGSEETQYF.

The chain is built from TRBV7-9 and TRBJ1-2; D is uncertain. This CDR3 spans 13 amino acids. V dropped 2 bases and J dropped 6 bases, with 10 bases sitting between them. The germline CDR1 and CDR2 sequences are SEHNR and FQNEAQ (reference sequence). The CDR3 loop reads CASSLTQADGYTF. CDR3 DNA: TGTGCCAGCAGCTTAACGCAAGCCGATGGCTACACCTTC.

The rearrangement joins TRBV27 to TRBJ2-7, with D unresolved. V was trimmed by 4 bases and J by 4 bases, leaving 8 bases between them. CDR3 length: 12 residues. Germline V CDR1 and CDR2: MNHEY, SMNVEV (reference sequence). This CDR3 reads CASSSTPYEQYF. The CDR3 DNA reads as TGTGCCAGCAGTTCTACCCCATACGAGCAGTACTTC.

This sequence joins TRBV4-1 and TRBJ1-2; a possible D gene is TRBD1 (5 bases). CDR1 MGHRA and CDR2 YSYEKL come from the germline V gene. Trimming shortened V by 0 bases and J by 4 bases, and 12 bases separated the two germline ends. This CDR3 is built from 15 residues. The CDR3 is CASSQDGAGTYGYTF. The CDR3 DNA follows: TGCGCCAGCAGCCAAGATGGGGCAGGGACCTATGGCTACACCTTC.

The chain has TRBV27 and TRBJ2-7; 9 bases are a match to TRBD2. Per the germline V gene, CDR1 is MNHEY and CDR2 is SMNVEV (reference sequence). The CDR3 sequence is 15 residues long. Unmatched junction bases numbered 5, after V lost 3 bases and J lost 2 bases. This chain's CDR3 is CASSFRLAETYEQYF. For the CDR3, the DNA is TGTGCCAGCAGTTTCAGACTAGCGGAGACCTACGAGCAGTACTTC.

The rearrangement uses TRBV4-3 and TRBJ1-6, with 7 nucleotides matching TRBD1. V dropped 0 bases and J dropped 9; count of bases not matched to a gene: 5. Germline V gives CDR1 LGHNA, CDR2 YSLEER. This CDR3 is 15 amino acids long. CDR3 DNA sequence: TGCGCCAGCAGCCAAGATTTCCAGGGGGTTTCACCCCTCCACTTT. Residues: CASSQDFQGVSPLHF.

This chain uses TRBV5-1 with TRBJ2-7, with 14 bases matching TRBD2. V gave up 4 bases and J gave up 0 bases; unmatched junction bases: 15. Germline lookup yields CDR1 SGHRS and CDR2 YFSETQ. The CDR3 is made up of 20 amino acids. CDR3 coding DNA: TGCGCCAGCAGCCCCCTCGATGGACTAGCGGGAGGCCGAAACTCCTACGAGCAGTACTTC. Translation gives CASSPLDGLAGGRNSYEQYF.

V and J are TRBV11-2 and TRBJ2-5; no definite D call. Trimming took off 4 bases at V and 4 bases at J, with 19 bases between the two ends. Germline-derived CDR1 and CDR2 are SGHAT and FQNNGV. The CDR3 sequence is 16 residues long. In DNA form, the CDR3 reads TGTGCCAGCAGCTCCTCGCGCCGGGTGTATCGAGAGACCCAGTACTTC. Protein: CASSSSRRVYRETQYF.

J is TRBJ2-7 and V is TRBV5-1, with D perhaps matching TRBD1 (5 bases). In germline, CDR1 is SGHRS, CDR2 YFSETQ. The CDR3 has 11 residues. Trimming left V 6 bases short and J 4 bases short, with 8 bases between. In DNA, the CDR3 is TGCGCCAGCAAAGGGGAATACGAGCAGTACTTC. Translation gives CASKGEYEQYF. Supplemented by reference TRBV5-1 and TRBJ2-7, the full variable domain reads KAGVTQTPRYLIKTRGQQVTLSCSPISGHRSVSWYQQTPGQGLQFLFEYFSETQRNKGNFPGRFSGRQFSNSRSEMNVSTLELGDSALYLCASKGEYEQYFGPGTRLTVT.

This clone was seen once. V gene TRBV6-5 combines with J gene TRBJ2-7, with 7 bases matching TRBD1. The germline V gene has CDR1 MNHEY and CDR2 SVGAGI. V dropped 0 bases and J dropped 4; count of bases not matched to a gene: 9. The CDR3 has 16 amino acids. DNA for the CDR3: TGTGCCAGCAGTTACTCCCGGGACAGTACTACATACGAGCAGTACTTC. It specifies CASSYSRDSTTYEQYF.

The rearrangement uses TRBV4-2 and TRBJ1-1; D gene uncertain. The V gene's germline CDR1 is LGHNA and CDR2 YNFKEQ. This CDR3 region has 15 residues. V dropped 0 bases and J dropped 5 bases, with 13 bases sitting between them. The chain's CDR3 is CASSQDLGERTEAFF. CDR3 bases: TGTGCCAGCAGCCAAGACCTCGGGGAGAGGACTGAAGCTTTCTTT.

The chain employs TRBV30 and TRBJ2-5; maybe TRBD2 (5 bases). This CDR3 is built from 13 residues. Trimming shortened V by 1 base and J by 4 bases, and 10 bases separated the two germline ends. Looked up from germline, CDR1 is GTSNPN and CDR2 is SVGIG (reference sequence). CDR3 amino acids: CAWSGGPGETQYF. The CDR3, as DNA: TGTGCCTGGAGTGGAGGGCCCGGAGAGACCCAGTACTTC.

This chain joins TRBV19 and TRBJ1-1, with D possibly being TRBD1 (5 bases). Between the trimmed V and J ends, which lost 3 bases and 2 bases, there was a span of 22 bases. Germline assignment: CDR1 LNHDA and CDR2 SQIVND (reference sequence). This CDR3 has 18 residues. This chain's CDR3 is CASSIRSSNSGVNTEAFF. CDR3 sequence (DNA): TGTGCCAGTAGTATTAGATCCTCAAACTCGGGGGTTAACACTGAAGCTTTCTTT.

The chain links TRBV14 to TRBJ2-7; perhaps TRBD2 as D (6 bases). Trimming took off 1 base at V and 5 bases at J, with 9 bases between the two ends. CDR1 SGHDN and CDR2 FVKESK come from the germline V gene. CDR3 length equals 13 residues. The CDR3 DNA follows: TGTGCCAGCAGCCAAGGGGGGGTCGACGAGCAGTACTTC. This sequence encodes CASSQGGVDEQYF.

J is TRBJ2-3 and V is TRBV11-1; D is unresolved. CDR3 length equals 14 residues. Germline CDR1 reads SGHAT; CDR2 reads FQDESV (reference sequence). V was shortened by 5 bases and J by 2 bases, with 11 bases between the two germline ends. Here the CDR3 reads CASSPGRLTDTQYF. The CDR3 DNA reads TGTGCCAGCAGCCCCGGCAGGCTCACAGATACGCAGTATTTT.